These 21 T cell receptor beta chains share one sample of origin, sequenced in a study of blood T cells in healthy people across ages. The use of a sample-barcoded 5' primer and a J-beta primer mix characterized a second PCR of roughly 7 to 11 cycles. Via MiXCR, TCRdb re-called the 5' RACE reads, giving one row per CDR3 protein. The table has hundreds of thousands of distinct CDR3 sequences, around three fifths seen once; the top ten hold approximately 24%. Sequenced sample: blood. The receptors stem from a man aged 35-49 years in good health.

The V gene is TRBV7-9, the J gene TRBJ1-1; 10 bases line up with TRBD1. From germline, CDR1 is SEHNR and CDR2 FQNEAQ (reference sequence). J gave up 0 bases and V 0 bases, and 10 bases lay outside the gene matches. The CDR3 covers 19 residues. This CDR3 reads CASSLALPGQGTMNTEAFF. The CDR3 coding sequence is TGTGCCAGCAGCTTAGCCCTACCGGGACAGGGGACAATGAACACTGAAGCTTTCTTT.

This clonotype was counted at least ten times. This chain links TRBV6-2 or TRBV6-3 with TRBJ2-7, with 7 bases aligning to TRBD2. CDR1 and CDR2 from the germline V gene are MNHEY and SVGEGT. This CDR3 is built from 12 residues. V lost 4 bases to trimming and J lost 3 bases; unmatched junction nucleotides: 0. CDR3 in amino acids: CASSWDYYEQYF. The CDR3 DNA sequence: TGTGCCAGCAGTTGGGACTACTACGAGCAGTACTTC.

The chain employs TRBV7-2 and TRBJ2-7; TRBD2 agrees at 12 bases. The DNA matches TRBJ2-5 better at its end, which makes the J call doubtful. Germline V gene sequence: CDR1 SGHTA, CDR2 FQGNSA. This CDR3 region has 16 residues. CDR3 region: CASSSLLAGGGETQYF. CDR3 nucleotides: TGTGCCAGCAGCTCCCTACTAGCGGGAGGCGGGGAGACCCAGTACTTC.

V is TRBV2 and J is TRBJ1-2; maybe TRBD1 (5 bases). The germline CDR1 and CDR2 sequences are SNHLY and FYNNEI. The CDR3 runs 14 residues. The V gene lost 2 bases and the J gene lost 6 bases, with 13 bases spanning the gap. CDR3: CASSEPGLEDGYTF. Written as DNA, the CDR3 is TGTGCCAGCAGTGAACCGGGACTTGAGGATGGCTACACCTTC.

This clonotype was detected ten times or more. The rearrangement joins TRBV10-3 to TRBJ2-6, with no clear D. Deletions cut 9 bases from V and 0 bases from J, with 6 bases between. The CDR3 is 13 amino acids. Germline V gene lookup returns CDR1 ENHRY and CDR2 SYGVKD. The CDR3 is CAITDSGANVLTF. The CDR3 nucleotides are TGTGCCATTACGGACTCTGGGGCCAACGTCCTGACTTTC.

This chain joins TRBV6-1 and TRBJ1-4, with TRBD1 as a possible D gene (5 bases). Germline assignment: CDR1 MNHNS and CDR2 SASEGT. The CDR3 is 14 residues long. V gave up 6 bases and J gave up 4 bases, with 12 bases separating them. The CDR3 nucleotides are TGTGCCAGCAGGCTCGGGAGGGGTAATGAAAAACTGTTTTTT. Amino acid sequence: CASRLGRGNEKLFF.

The table lists this clonotype with a few counts. The gene calls are TRBV5-6 and TRBJ2-7; no clear D gene. The length of the CDR3 is 15 residues. The germline V gene encodes CDR1 SGHDT and CDR2 YYEEEE. V was pared by 1 base and J by 1 base, with 12 bases between. Here the CDR3 reads CASSLRDNLSYEQYF. CDR3 in DNA: TGTGCCAGCAGCTTGAGAGACAACCTATCCTACGAGCAGTACTTC.

The chain joins TRBV27 to TRBJ1-2; D possibly corresponds to TRBD1 (5 bases). V gave up 5 bases and J gave up 6 bases, with 16 bases separating them. Germline assignment: CDR1 MNHEY and CDR2 SMNVEV (reference sequence). The CDR3 sequence is 14 residues long. CDR3 sequence (DNA): TGTGCCAGCAGTATCTCCGGGACTTGGGATGGCTACACCTTC. Residues: CASSISGTWDGYTF.

This clonotype was counted between two and nine times. The chain combines TRBV2 with TRBJ2-6; no clear D. This CDR3 has 13 amino acids. V gave up 7 bases and J gave up 0 bases, with 4 bases separating them. Germline V gene data show CDR1 as SNHLY and CDR2 as FYNNEI. DNA of the CDR3: TGTGCCAGCAAGAGCTCTGGGGCCAACGTCCTGACTTTC. Encoded protein: CASKSSGANVLTF.

This chain connects TRBV11-3 to TRBJ2-1, with 9 bases lining up with TRBD2. Germline trimming cut 1 base from V and 8 bases from J; bases unmatched to any gene: 6. Germline assignment: CDR1 SGHNT and CDR2 YENEEA. This CDR3 is built from 15 residues. CDR3 protein: CASSLGGRGGDEQFF. The CDR3 coding sequence is TGTGCCAGCAGCTTAGGCGGGAGGGGCGGGGATGAGCAGTTCTTC. Complete variable domain (other parts from reference TRBV11-3 and TRBJ2-1): EAGVVQSPRYKIIEKKQPVAFWCNPISGHNTLYWYLQNLGQGPELLIRYENEEAVDDSQLPKDRFSAERLKGVDSTLKIQPAELGDSAVYLCASSLGGRGGDEQFFGPGTRLTVL.

This clonotype showed up just a few times. V usage is TRBV3-1 and J usage is TRBJ2-2; 7 positions match TRBD2. The length of the CDR3 is 14 residues. With V trimmed by 4 bases and J by 6 bases, 5 bases remained unmatched. Germline CDR1 is LGHDT and CDR2 is YNNKEL (reference sequence). The CDR3 loop reads CASSRGTNAGELFF. DNA for the CDR3: TGTGCCAGCAGCCGCGGGACTAACGCCGGGGAGCTGTTTTTT.

The chain employs TRBV27 and TRBJ1-4; D call uncertain. V was trimmed by 2 bases and J by 7 bases, leaving 17 bases between them. The CDR3 contains 16 residues. Germline values: CDR1 MNHEY, CDR2 SMNVEV (reference sequence). The chain's CDR3 is CASSLSRPGSSEKLFF. Written as DNA, the CDR3 is TGTGCCAGCAGTTTAAGCCGGCCTGGGTCGAGTGAAAAACTGTTTTTT.

The rearrangement uses TRBV7-9 and TRBJ2-1; TRBD2 matches at 8 bases. The V gene end was trimmed by 2 bases and the J gene end by 9 bases; junction bases not matched to a gene: 15. The CDR3 contains 17 residues. Germline-derived CDR1 and CDR2 are SEHNR and FQNEAQ (reference sequence). CDR3 DNA: TGTGCCAGCAGCTTATTAATAGCGGGAAACGGGTGGGGTGAGCAGTTCTTC. It translates to CASSLLIAGNGWGEQFF.

The J gene is TRBJ2-3, the V gene TRBV4-3; 8 nucleotides agree with TRBD2. V was pared by 4 bases and J by 12 bases, with 18 bases of the junction left unmatched. The CDR3 sequence is 16 residues long. Germline CDR1 reads LGHNA; CDR2 reads YSLEER. The CDR3, as DNA: TGCGCCAGCAGCCGGGATACTAGCGGCAGCCACGCAACACAGTATTTT. Translated, it gives CASSRDTSGSHATQYF.

This chain links TRBV6-2 or TRBV6-3 with TRBJ2-7; no clear D gene. The CDR3 has 13 amino acids. Germline V gene data show CDR1 as MNHEY and CDR2 as SVGEGT. Trimming cost V 4 bases and J 8 bases, with 15 bases left between them. The CDR3 bases are TGTGCCAGCAGTTCAAGGCCCGGTCGTAAGCAGTACTTC. Protein sequence: CASSSRPGRKQYF.

The rearrangement joins TRBV5-1 to TRBJ2-1; no firm D call. This CDR3 contains 13 residues. V lost 1 base and J 3 bases, leaving 5 bases between the germline ends. Germline CDR1 SGHRS, CDR2 YFSETQ. In nucleotides, the CDR3 is TGCGCCAGCAGCTTGACCAACTACAATGAGCAGTTCTTC. The encoded protein is CASSLTNYNEQFF.

Worth noting for this clonotype: This could be a read error, since a much larger clone is one nucleotide away. V and J are TRBV4-1 and TRBJ2-1; 11 positions agree with TRBD2. This CDR3 comprises 17 residues. Germline V gene sequence: CDR1 MGHRA, CDR2 YSYEKL. After removal of 4 bases from V and 6 bases from J, the junction contained 11 bases not matched to a gene. The CDR3 here is CASSPEAASGGSNEQFF. The DNA of the CDR3 is TGCGCCAGCAGCCCCGAGGCGGCTAGCGGGGGGTCCAATGAGCAGTTCTTC.

The rearrangement joins TRBV20-1 to TRBJ2-3; D gene uncertain. There are 13 residues in the CDR3. The V and J ends lost 0 bases and 0 bases respectively, with 4 bases between them. Germline V gene lookup returns CDR1 DFQATT and CDR2 SNEGSKA (reference sequence). The CDR3 DNA reads as TGCAGTGCTAGAGATGGCAGCACAGATACGCAGTATTTT. This translates into CSARDGSTDTQYF.

The V gene is TRBV9, the J gene TRBJ2-4; no clear D gene. CDR1 and CDR2 (germline): SGDLS, YYNGEE. V gave up 0 bases and J gave up 0 bases, with 13 bases separating them. This CDR3 is 17 amino acids long. CDR3 sequence reads: CASSVAGGPLAKNIQYF. Written as DNA, the CDR3 is TGTGCCAGCAGCGTAGCTGGCGGCCCTCTAGCCAAAAACATTCAGTACTTC.

This clonotype was counted between two and nine times. The CDR3 sequence is CASSYMTGGNSPLHF. In nucleotides, the CDR3 is TGTGCCAGCAGCTATATGACAGGGGGCAATTCACCCCTCCACTTT. The V gene is TRBV11-3, the J gene TRBJ1-6, with TRBD1 matching over 10 bases. The CDR3 sequence is 15 residues long. Per the germline V gene, CDR1 is SGHNT and CDR2 is YENEEA. Trimming at V came to 4 bases and at J to 7 bases, leaving 4 bases not matched to a gene.

J is TRBJ2-5 and V is TRBV12-3 or TRBV12-4; 11 bases align to TRBD2. The CDR3 is made up of 16 amino acids. V was clipped by 5 bases and J by 2 bases; unmatched bases: 7. For the CDR3, the DNA is TGTGCCAGCAGTCCTCTAACTAGCGGGGGACAAGAGACCCAGTACTTC. Residues: CASSPLTSGGQETQYF.